Sequencing of this TCR beta chain was carried out in a study of response to subunit inactivated influenza vaccine (dated by TCRdb to the late 2010s). Looking at the study overall: Deep quantitative T cell receptor repertoire profiling was used in the study to track responses to a trivalent subunit inactivated influenza vaccine.

A note on this clonotype: Its antigen is unknown. One end of the junction fails to match germline, which may point to a read error.

Study-wide conclusions, independent of this receptor: It was suggested by the authors that each seasonal influenza vaccination may recruit only a limited number of new T cells.

The CDR3, from cysteine to phenylalanine, totals 14 residues. This entry keeps only the CDR3 DNA: 42 bases, framed from base 1. The germline V gene encodes CDR1 DFQATT and CDR2 SNEGSKA (reference sequence). Library method: RT-PCR. The sequencer was an Illumina HiSeq 2500. TCRdb handled the public reads itself, with Q25 trimming in fastp and clone calling in MiXCR, and kept productive beta chains. Every CDR3 protein is listed once, alongside the most common genes and DNA of its rows. Here the sample has 300,000 to 350,000 distinct CDR3 sequences; about 20% occur a single time. Of the sample, about 9.3% is held by the ten largest clones.

The sequence came from a man aged 45 to 75 who received an inactivated influenza vaccine. Donor details come from another sample of the same person, matched by shared clones. The rearrangement joined TRBV20-1 to TRBJ1-2; the D gene lacks a confident call. The sequences come from PBMCs from blood, collected about 20 months after vaccination. The CDR3 in this case is CSARQGRYPYGYTF. The DNA sequence is given as TGTAGTGCTAGACAAGGACGATATCCCTATGGCTACACCTTC.